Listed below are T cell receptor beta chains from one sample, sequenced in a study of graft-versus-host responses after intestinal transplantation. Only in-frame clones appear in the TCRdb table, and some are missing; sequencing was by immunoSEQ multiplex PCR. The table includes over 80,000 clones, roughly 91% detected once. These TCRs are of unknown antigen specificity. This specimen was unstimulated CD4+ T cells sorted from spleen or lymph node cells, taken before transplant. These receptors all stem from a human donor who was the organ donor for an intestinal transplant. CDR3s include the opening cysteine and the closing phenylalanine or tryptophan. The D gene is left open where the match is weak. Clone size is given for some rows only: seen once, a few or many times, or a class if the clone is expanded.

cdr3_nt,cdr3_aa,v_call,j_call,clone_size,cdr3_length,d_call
TGTGCCAGCAGCTTAGAGCCCCGTCCGGCCAACGTCCTGACTTTC,CASSLEPRPANVLTF,TRBV7-2,TRBJ2-6,once,15,NA
TGTGCCAGCAGCTTAACCCCGCGGGGGGGCGTAGAGACCCAGTACTTC,CASSLTPRGGVETQYF,TRBV13,TRBJ2-5,NA,16,TRBD2
TGTGCCAGTAGTCGTGGGCGGGGGGCCTCCTACAATGAGCAGTTCTTC,CASSRGRGASYNEQFF,TRBV19,TRBJ2-1,NA,16,TRBD2
TGTGCCAGCAGCGGGACAGGGGGCGGGGGAGAGACCCAGTACTTC,CASSGTGGGGETQYF,TRBV2,TRBJ2-5,NA,15,TRBD1
TGTGCCAGCAGCTTCTCACAGGGAACTGAAGCTTTCTTT,CASSFSQGTEAFF,TRBV11-2,TRBJ1-1,NA,13,NA
TGTGCCAGCAACGGACTAGCGGGGTTGAGAGATACGCAGTATTTT,CASNGLAGLRDTQYF,TRBV2,TRBJ2-3,NA,15,TRBD2
TGTGCCAGCTCACCTCTGGACAGGGCGGGCTACACCTTC,CASSPLDRAGYTF,TRBV18,TRBJ1-2,NA,13,TRBD1
TGCGCCAGCAGCCAAGGGACAGGGGGCACTGAAGCTTTCTTT,CASSQGTGGTEAFF,TRBV5-1,TRBJ1-1,once,14,TRBD1
TGTGCCAGCATGTGGGGGCCGGGTACAGATACGCAGTATTTT,CASMWGPGTDTQYF,TRBV5-6,TRBJ2-3,NA,14,NA
TGCGCCAGCAGCTTGGATGTTAGGGGGGGTGAGCAGTTCTTC,CASSLDVRGGEQFF,TRBV5-1,TRBJ2-1,once,14,NA
TGTGCCAGCAGCTCCAGACGTAGACTAGCGGGGAGCACAGATACGCAGTATTTT,CASSSRRRLAGSTDTQYF,TRBV7-3,TRBJ2-3,NA,18,TRBD2
TGTGCCAGCAGCCAAAGACAGGGGCCCTACGAGCAGTACTTC,CASSQRQGPYEQYF,TRBV14,TRBJ2-7,NA,14,TRBD1
TGTGCCAGTGGCCCTCAGCGGGGACACCCGAGCACAGATACGCAGTATTTT,CASGPQRGHPSTDTQYF,TRBV19,TRBJ2-3,NA,17,NA
TGCGCCAGCAGCCATCAGATCGGGGATAGCTCCTACAATGAGCAGTTCTTC,CASSHQIGDSSYNEQFF,TRBV4-1,TRBJ2-1,once,17,NA
TGCGCCAGCAGCTTACCACTAGCGGGGGGCACGGATGAGCAGTTCTTC,CASSLPLAGGTDEQFF,TRBV5-1,TRBJ2-1,NA,16,TRBD2
TGTGCCAGCAGCTTGGGGCCCCGTGGCGAGCAGTACTTC,CASSLGPRGEQYF,TRBV5-5,TRBJ2-7,NA,13,NA
TGTGCTTCCGAAGGGCAGGGCCGTTATGGGTATGGCTACACCTTC,CASEGQGRYGYGYTF,TRBV7-2,TRBJ1-2,NA,15,NA
TGTGCTAGTTTATTCCCCTGGACTATCCCGAGCTCCTACAATGAGCAGTTCTTC,CASLFPWTIPSSYNEQFF,TRBV12-5,TRBJ2-1,NA,18,NA
TGTGCCACCAGCAGAGGGCCGACAGGTCGCCAGCCCCAGCATTTT,CATSRGPTGRQPQHF,TRBV15,TRBJ1-5,NA,15,NA
TGTGCCAGTAGTTCAGCCGGGACAGCCTACGAGCAGTACTTC,CASSSAGTAYEQYF,TRBV19,TRBJ2-7,NA,14,TRBD1
TGTGCCAGCAGTGAACCCAGGAATAATTCACCCCTCCACTTT,CASSEPRNNSPLHF,TRBV6-1,TRBJ1-6,NA,14,NA
TGTGCCAGCAGCGGACAGGGGGGTCGATACGAGCAGTACTTC,CASSGQGGRYEQYF,TRBV11-3,TRBJ2-7,NA,14,TRBD1
TGTGCCAGCAGTAAACCGGGACTAGCGGGGGCAGATGAGCAGTTCTTC,CASSKPGLAGADEQFF,TRBV2,TRBJ2-1,NA,16,TRBD2
TGTGCCATCAGTGGCACAGGGTCCTACGAGCAGTACTTC,CAISGTGSYEQYF,TRBV10-3,TRBJ2-7,NA,13,NA
TGCGCCAGCAGCCAACTTCTAGCGGGGATGAACACCGGGGAGCTGTTTTTT,CASSQLLAGMNTGELFF,TRBV4-1,TRBJ2-2,NA,17,TRBD2
TGTGCCAGCAGTGACCACATCGGACGGGGAAGTGGGAACACCATATATTTT,CASSDHIGRGSGNTIYF,TRBV6-1,TRBJ1-3,NA,17,NA
TGTGCCAGCAGTCCGGCCAGGGGCTCTGGAAACACCATATATTTT,CASSPARGSGNTIYF,TRBV28,TRBJ1-3,NA,15,NA
TGTGCCAGCAGCCAAGAGACCGGGACAGCAGCCTCCTACAATGAGCAGTTCTTC,CASSQETGTAASYNEQFF,TRBV4-2,TRBJ2-1,NA,18,TRBD1
TGCGCCAGCAGTGCCAGGGGTTTGGCCCGGGAGAACACTGAAGCTTTCTTT,CASSARGLARENTEAFF,TRBV4-1,TRBJ1-1,NA,17,NA
TGCGCCAGCAGCCAAGATACCGGGACTAGCGGTTACAATGAGCAGTTCTTC,CASSQDTGTSGYNEQFF,TRBV4-3,TRBJ2-1,once,17,TRBD2
TGTGCCAGCAGCCAAGTTCTTCCCGGGACAGGGGGCAGGGAGCAGTACTTC,CASSQVLPGTGGREQYF,TRBV4-2,TRBJ2-7,once,17,TRBD1
TGTGCCAGCAGTTTAGGGACCAGACTAGCGGGGGCGAGTACCGGGGAGCTGTTTTTT,CASSLGTRLAGASTGELFF,TRBV27,TRBJ2-2,NA,19,TRBD2
TGTGCCAGCTCAGTCCGCAATAAGTCACAAAGTCGGGCCAACGTCCTGACTTTC,CASSVRNKSQSRANVLTF,TRBV5-6,TRBJ2-6,NA,18,NA
TGTGCCAGTAGTATTCGCGGCATTAGCACAGATACGCAGTATTTT,CASSIRGISTDTQYF,TRBV19,TRBJ2-3,NA,15,NA
TGTGCCAGCAGCTACGAGCCCTCGTACAGGTGGGTTGGAAACACCATATATTTT,CASSYEPSYRWVGNTIYF,TRBV4-2,TRBJ1-3,NA,18,NA
TGCGCCAGCAGCTTGGAACAGGTCACCTACGAGCAGTACTTC,CASSLEQVTYEQYF,TRBV5-1,TRBJ2-7,once,14,NA
TGCGCCAGCAGCCAAGAGTCGGGACTAGCGGGTTCCAATGAGCAGTTCTTC,CASSQESGLAGSNEQFF,TRBV4-1,TRBJ2-1,NA,17,TRBD2